This T cell receptor (beta chain) was recovered during a study of blood T cell repertoires in COVID-19. Study information: Samples of COVID-19 (acute and convalescent) were obtained from the United States, Italy and Spain. PBMCs, B-cell-depleted T cells, or T cells were the source of the cDNA or gDNA that made up the material.

Patients at the Seattle site were enrolled during active infection and followed longitudinally. Original data processing: From reference gene primer amplification, estimates of nucleated cell counts were derived. Sequencing was performed with immunoSEQ multiplex PCR; in TCRdb, only in-frame clones are kept and a portion is missing. The D gene and trimming were derived from the DNA, and the V and J assignments and clone size from that table. The data hold about 49,000 clones, with approximately 81% observed a single time. Between the trimmed V and J ends, which lost 3 bases and 3 bases, there was a span of 15 bases. The CDR3 consists of 14 residues. The V gene's germline CDR1 is DFQATT and CDR2 SNEGSKA (reference sequence).

This chain uses TRBV20-1 with TRBJ2-7; possibly TRBD2 for D (5 bases). The TCR originated in a woman of 80 years or more with COVID-19, enrolled during active disease. Sequencing was performed on peripheral blood. The CDR3: CSASLSGKNYEQYF. CDR3 sequence (DNA): TGCAGTGCTAGTCTAAGCGGAAAGAACTACGAGCAGTACTTC.